Sequencing of this T cell receptor (beta chain) was carried out in a study of regulatory T cells in long-lasting Graves disease. As for time point: persistent/refractory GD, antithyroid drugs over 5 years with positive TRAb. TCR sequences were obtained from RNA taken from PBMCs. Each patient gave roughly 9.2 milliliters of EDTA-anticoagulated peripheral blood. The CDR3 length is 15 residues. Germline V lookup: CDR1 ENHRY, CDR2 SYGVKD. Sequencing libraries for TCR beta were prepared with iRepertoire HTBI primers and Arm-PCR of CDR3 regions. TCRdb re-called the multiplex PCR reads with MiXCR, one entry per CDR3 protein. This table holds 600,000 to 800,000 distinct CDR3 sequences, 30% found once. On this clonotype: A read error may produce the germline difference seen at one junction end.

This TCR was recovered from a female donor with Graves disease. This chain connects TRBV10-3 to TRBJ1-4; 8 bases map to TRBD1. The sequences come from peripheral blood mononuclear cells (PBMCs), collected when the disease was refractory, from a patient treated with antithyroid drugs. The CDR3 loop is CAISSTGGVGEKLVF. CDR3 bases: TGTGCCATCAGTTCAACAGGGGGAGTCGGTGAAAAACTGGTTTTT.